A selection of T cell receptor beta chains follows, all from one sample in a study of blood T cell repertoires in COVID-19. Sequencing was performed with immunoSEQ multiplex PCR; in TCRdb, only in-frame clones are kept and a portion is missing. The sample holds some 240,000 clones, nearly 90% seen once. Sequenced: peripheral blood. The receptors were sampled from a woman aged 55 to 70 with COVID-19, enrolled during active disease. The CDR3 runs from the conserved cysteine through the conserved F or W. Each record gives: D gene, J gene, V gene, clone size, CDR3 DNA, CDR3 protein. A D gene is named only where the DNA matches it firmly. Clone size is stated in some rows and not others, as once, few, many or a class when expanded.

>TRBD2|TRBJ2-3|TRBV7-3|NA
TGTGCCAGCACCTTAGCGGGGGCTAGCACAGATACGCAGTATTTT
CASTLAGASTDTQYF
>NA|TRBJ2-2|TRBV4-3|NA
TGCGCCAGCAGCCAAGATAGCACCCGTGTTGGGGAGCTGTTTTTT
CASSQDSTRVGELFF
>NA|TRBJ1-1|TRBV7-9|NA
TGTGCCAGCAGCTTTGGACAGATAAACACTGAAGCTTTCTTT
CASSFGQINTEAFF
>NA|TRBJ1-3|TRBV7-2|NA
TGTGCCAGCAGCTTAGTCTGGCGGAGGGGAAACACCATATATTTT
CASSLVWRRGNTIYF
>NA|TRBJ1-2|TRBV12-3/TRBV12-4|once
TGTGCCAGTCTAGTTGGGCGGGAGGGTGGCTACACCTTC
CASLVGREGGYTF
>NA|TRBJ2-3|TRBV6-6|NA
TGTGCCAGCAGCCGGGGTGTCACAGATACGCAGTATTTT
CASSRGVTDTQYF
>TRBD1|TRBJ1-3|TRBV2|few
TGTGCCAGCACGGACAGGCTAGACACCATATATTTT
CASTDRLDTIYF
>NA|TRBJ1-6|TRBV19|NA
TGTGCCAGTAGTATATGGGCAACAAGGGGATCACCCCTCCACTTT
CASSIWATRGSPLHF
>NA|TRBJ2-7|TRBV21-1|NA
TGTGCCAGCAGCAAAGCCACCCGGGACATAGCCTACGAGCAGTACTTC
CASSKATRDIAYEQYF
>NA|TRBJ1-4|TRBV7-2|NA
TGTGCCAGCAGCTTAGAGGCAGGGTTGGCTAATGAAAAACTGTTTTTT
CASSLEAGLANEKLFF
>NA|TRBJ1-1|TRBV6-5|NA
TGTGCCAGCAGTTCCAGAAACAGGTGGAACACTGAAGCTTTCTTT
CASSSRNRWNTEAFF
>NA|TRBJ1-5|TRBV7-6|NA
TGTGCCAGCAGCTTAGGGGCCGGGGGTCGGTATCAGCCCCAGCATTTT
CASSLGAGGRYQPQHF
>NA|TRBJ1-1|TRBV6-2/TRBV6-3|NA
TGTGCCAGCAGTTACCCCAGACAGGCCTACTACACTGAAGCTTTCTTT
CASSYPRQAYYTEAFF
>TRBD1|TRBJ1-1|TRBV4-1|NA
TGCGCCAGCAGCCAAGAACCAAGGACAGGGTTCCTTGAAGCTTTCTTT
CASSQEPRTGFLEAFF
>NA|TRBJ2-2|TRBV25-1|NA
TGTGCCAGCAGTGACAGGGTTGCGGGAGGGGAGCTGTTTTTT
CASSDRVAGGELFF
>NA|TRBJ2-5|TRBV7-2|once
TGTGCCAGCAGCTTAGCGTTGGGCCAGTCAGAGACCCAGTACTTC
CASSLALGQSETQYF
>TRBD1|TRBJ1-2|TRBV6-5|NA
TGTGCCAGCAGTCCGGGACAGGGGGCGAACTATGGCTACACCTTC
CASSPGQGANYGYTF
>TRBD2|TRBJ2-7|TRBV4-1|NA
TGCGCCAGCAGCCAAGATTGGGCAATACTAGCGGGGGAGTACGAGCAGTACTTC
CASSQDWAILAGEYEQYF
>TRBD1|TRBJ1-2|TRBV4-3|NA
TGCGCCAGCAGCCTCACGGACAGGGATAATGGCTACACCTTC
CASSLTDRDNGYTF
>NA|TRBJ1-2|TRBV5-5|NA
TGTGCCAGCAGACTGACGGGACTCTCAAACTATGGCTACACCTTC
CASRLTGLSNYGYTF
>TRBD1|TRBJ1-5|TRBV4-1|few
TGCGCCAGCAGCCAAGTGGGGACAGCAAATCAGCCCCAGCATTTT
CASSQVGTANQPQHF
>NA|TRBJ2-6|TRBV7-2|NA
TGTGCCAGCAGCCTAGGAGGACAGTGGGTGGCTGGGGCCAACGTCCTGACTTTC
CASSLGGQWVAGANVLTF
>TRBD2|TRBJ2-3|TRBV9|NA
TGTGCCAGCAGCCCACGGACTAGCGGGGACCTGCTGCCCCCAGGTACGCAGTATTTT
CASSPRTSGDLLPPGTQYF
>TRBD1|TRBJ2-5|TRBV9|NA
TGTGCCAGCAGCGCTACAGGGGGCAGAGAGACCCAGTACTTC
CASSATGGRETQYF
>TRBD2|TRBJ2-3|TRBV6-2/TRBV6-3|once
TGTGCCAGCAGTTACGCCCTAGCGGGGGGACCCACAGATACGCAGTATTTT
CASSYALAGGPTDTQYF
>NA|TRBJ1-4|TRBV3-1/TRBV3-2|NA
TGTGCCAGCAGCCAGGGAGGGGGTAATGAAAAACTGTTTTTT
CASSQGGGNEKLFF
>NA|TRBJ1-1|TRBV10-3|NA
TGTGCCATCAGTTCAGGGTGGGGAAAGAACACTGAAGCTTTCTTT
CAISSGWGKNTEAFF
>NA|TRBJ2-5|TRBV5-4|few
TGTGCCAGCAGCCCCTCTTTGAGGGAGAGAGAGACCCAGTACTTC
CASSPSLRERETQYF
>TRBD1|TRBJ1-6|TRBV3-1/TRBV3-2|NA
TGTGCCAGCAGCCAAGATTTTATGGGGACAGGACACTTT
CASSQDFMGTGHF
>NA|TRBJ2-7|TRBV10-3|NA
TGTGCCATCAGTGAGCACTCCTACGAGCAGTACTTC
CAISEHSYEQYF
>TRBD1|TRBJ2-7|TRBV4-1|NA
TGCGCCAGCAGCCAGCGCGGAGGGACAGGGTTTTACGAGCAGTACTTC
CASSQRGGTGFYEQYF
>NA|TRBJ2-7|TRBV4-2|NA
TGTGCCAGCAGCCAAGTAGGAAGGGGGGGTTCCTACGAGCAGTACTTC
CASSQVGRGGSYEQYF
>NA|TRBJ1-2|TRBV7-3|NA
TGTGCCAGCAGCTTTAATGCAGGGAGGGGCTACACCTTC
CASSFNAGRGYTF
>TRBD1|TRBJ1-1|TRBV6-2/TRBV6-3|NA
TGTGCCAGCAGTTACCCAGGGGGTCAAGCTTTCTTT
CASSYPGGQAFF
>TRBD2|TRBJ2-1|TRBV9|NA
TGTGCCAGCAGCGTTGGGCTAATTCGAGCGGGGGGGCTCGATGAGCAGTTCTTC
CASSVGLIRAGGLDEQFF
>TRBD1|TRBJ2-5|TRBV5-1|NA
TGCGCCAGCAGGAAAGGACAGGTACAAGAGACCCAGTACTTC
CASRKGQVQETQYF
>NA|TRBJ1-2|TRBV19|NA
TGTGCCAGTAGTATTTCAGGGGCCTCCTATGGCTACACCTTC
CASSISGASYGYTF
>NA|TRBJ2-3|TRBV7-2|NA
TGTGCCAGCAGCTTAGATTCGGCTAGCGGCACAGATACGCAGTATTTT
CASSLDSASGTDTQYF
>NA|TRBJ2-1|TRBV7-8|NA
TGTGCCAGCAGCTTAGCAGGAATAGGGGTCTCCAATGAGCAGTTCTTC
CASSLAGIGVSNEQFF
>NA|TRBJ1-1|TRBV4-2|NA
TGTGCCAGCAGCCAAGATGACTCACCTGGGACTGAAGCTTTCTTT
CASSQDDSPGTEAFF
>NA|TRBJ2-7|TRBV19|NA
TGTGCCAGTAGTCCCCCCGCGGGGGAGCAGTACTTC
CASSPPAGEQYF
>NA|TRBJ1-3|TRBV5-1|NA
TGCGCCAGCAGCTTGGTCCAGGGAGGAAACACCATATATTTT
CASSLVQGGNTIYF
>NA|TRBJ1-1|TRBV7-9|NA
TGTGCCAGCAGCTTCAACCGGGTTGAAGCTTTCTTT
CASSFNRVEAFF
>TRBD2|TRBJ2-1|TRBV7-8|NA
TGTGCCAGCAGCGATCTAGCGGGGGAGGATCCCTTATCCTACAATGAGCAGTTCTTC
CASSDLAGEDPLSYNEQFF